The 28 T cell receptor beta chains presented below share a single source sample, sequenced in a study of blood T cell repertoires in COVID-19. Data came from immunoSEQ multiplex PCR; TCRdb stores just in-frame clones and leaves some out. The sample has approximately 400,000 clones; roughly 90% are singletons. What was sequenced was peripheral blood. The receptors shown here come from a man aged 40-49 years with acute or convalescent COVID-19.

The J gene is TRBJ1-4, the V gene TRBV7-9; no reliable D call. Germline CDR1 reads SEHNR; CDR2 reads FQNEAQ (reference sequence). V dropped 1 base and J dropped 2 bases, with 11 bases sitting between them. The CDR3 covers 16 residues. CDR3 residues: CASSLVGAGTNEKLFF. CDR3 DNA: TGTGCCAGCAGCTTAGTTGGTGCGGGCACTAATGAAAAACTGTTTTTT.

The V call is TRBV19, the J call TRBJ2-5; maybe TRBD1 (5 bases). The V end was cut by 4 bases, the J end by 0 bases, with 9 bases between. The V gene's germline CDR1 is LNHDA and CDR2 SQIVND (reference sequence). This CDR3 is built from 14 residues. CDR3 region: CASSSRTNQETQYF. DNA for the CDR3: TGTGCCAGTAGTAGTAGGACAAACCAAGAGACCCAGTACTTC.

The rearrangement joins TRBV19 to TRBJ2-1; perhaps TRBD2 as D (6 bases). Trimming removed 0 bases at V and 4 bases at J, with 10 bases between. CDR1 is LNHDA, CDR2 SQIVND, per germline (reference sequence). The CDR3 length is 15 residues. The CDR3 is CASSIEGGFYNEQFF. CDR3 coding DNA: TGTGCCAGTAGTATAGAGGGGGGATTTTACAATGAGCAGTTCTTC.

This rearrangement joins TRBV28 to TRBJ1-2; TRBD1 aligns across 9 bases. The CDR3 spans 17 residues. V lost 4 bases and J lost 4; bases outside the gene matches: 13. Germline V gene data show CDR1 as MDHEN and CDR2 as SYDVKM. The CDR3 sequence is CASSSTGTGLGGYGYTF. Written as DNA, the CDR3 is TGTGCCAGCAGTTCCACCGGGACAGGGCTCGGGGGCTATGGCTACACCTTC.

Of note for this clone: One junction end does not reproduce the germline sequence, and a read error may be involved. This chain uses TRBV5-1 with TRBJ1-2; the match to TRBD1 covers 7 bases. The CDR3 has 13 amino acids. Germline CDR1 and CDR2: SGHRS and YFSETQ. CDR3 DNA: TGCGCCAGCAGCGGGGACAGTCCGTATGACTACACCTTC. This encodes CASSGDSPYDYTF.

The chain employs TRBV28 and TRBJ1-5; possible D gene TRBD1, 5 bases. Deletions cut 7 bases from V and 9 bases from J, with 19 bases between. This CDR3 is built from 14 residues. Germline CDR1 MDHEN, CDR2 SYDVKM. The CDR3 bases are TGTGCCAGCACCGAAACCCTCGGACAAATGCCCCAGCATTTT. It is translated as CASTETLGQMPQHF.

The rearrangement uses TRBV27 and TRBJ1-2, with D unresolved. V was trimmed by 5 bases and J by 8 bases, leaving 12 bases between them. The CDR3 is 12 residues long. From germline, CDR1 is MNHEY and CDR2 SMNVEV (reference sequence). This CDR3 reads CASSTRPGGYTF. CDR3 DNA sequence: TGTGCCAGCAGTACCCGACCCGGGGGCTACACCTTC.

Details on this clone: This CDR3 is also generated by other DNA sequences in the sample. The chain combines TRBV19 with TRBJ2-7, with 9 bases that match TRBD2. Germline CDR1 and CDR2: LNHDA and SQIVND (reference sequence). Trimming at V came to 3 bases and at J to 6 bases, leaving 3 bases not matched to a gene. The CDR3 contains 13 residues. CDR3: CASSIRSGSEQYF. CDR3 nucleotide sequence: TGTGCCAGTAGTATTCGTAGCGGGAGCGAGCAGTACTTC.

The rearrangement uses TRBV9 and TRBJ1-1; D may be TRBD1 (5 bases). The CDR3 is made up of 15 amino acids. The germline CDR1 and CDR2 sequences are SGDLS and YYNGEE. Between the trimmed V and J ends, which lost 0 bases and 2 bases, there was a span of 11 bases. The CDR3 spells CASSVGLRGNTEAFF. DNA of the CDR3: TGTGCCAGCAGCGTAGGGTTAAGGGGCAACACTGAAGCTTTCTTT.

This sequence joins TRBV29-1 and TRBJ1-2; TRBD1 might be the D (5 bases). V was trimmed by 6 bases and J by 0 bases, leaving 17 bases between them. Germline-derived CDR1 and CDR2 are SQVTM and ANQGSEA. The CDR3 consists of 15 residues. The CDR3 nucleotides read TGCAGCGTGACCGACAGAGGCTATACTAACTATGGCTACACCTTC. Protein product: CSVTDRGYTNYGYTF.

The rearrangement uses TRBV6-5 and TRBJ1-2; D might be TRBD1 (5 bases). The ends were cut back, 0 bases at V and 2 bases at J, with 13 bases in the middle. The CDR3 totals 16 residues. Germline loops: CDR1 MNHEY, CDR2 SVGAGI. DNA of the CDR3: TGTGCCAGCAGTTACTCGAGAAGGGGAGGAAACTATGGCTACACCTTC. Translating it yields CASSYSRRGGNYGYTF.

The CDR3 is CASSPPDRGNEQFF. DNA for the CDR3: TGCGCCAGCAGCCCTCCGGACAGGGGGAATGAGCAGTTCTTC. The chain uses TRBV5-1 and TRBJ2-1; 10 bases align to TRBD1. Germline V lookup: CDR1 SGHRS, CDR2 YFSETQ. The length of the CDR3 is 14 residues. V shed 4 bases and J 7 bases; nucleotides not matched to a gene: 5.

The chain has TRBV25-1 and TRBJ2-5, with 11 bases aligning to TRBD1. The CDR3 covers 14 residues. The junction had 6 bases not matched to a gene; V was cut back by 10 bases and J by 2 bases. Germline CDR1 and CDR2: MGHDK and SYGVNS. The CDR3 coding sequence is TGTGCCACCCTGGGACAGGGGGATCAAGAGACCCAGTACTTC. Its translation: CATLGQGDQETQYF.

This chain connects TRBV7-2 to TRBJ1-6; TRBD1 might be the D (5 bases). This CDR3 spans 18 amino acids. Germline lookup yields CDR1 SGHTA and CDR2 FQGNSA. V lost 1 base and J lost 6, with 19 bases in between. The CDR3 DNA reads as TGTGCCAGCAGCTTAGATGTTAAGGGGTGGATGCGTAATTCACCCCTCCACTTT. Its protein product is CASSLDVKGWMRNSPLHF.

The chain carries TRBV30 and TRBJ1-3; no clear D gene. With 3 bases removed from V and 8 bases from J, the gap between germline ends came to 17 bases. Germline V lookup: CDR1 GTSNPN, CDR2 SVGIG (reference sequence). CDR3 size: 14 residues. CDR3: CAWSPTRERDTIYF. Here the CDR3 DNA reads TGTGCCTGGAGCCCTACACGGGAGAGGGACACCATATATTTT.

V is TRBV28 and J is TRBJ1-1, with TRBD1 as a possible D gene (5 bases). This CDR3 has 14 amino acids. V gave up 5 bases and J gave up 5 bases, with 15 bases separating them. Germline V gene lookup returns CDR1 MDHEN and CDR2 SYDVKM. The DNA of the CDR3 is TGTGCCAGCAGTCACCCCAGGGTCGTAACTGAAGCTTTCTTT. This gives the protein CASSHPRVVTEAFF.

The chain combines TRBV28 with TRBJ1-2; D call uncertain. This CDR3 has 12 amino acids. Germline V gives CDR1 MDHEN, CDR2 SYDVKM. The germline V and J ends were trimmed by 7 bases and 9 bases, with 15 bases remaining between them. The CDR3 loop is CASTPRRDRYTF. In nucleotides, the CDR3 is TGTGCCAGCACGCCCCGACGGGATCGCTACACCTTC.

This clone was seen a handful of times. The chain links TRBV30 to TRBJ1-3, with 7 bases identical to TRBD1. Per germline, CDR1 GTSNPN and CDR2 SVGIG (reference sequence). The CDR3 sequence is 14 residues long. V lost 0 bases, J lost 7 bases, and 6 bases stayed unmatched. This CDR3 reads CAWSVSGTANTIYF. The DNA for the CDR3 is TGTGCCTGGAGTGTATCCGGGACAGCCAACACCATATATTTT. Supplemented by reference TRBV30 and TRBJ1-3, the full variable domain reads SQTIHQWPATLVQPVGSPLSLECTVEGTSNPNLYWYRQAAGRGLQLLFYSVGIGQISSEVPQNLSASRPQDRQFILSSKKLLLSDSGFYLCAWSVSGTANTIYFGEGSWLTVV.

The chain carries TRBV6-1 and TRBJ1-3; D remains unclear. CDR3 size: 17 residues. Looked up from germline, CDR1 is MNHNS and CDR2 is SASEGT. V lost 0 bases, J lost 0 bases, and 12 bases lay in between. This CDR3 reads CASSEAQDSNSGNTIYF. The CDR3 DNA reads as TGTGCCAGCAGTGAAGCGCAGGACTCAAACTCTGGAAACACCATATATTTT.

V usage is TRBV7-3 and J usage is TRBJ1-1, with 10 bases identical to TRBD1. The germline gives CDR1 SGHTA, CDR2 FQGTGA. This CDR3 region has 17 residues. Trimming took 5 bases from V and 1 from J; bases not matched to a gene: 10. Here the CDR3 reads CASSPDRGRIGNTEAFF. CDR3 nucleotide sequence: TGTGCCAGCAGCCCTGACAGGGGGCGAATCGGGAACACTGAAGCTTTCTTT.

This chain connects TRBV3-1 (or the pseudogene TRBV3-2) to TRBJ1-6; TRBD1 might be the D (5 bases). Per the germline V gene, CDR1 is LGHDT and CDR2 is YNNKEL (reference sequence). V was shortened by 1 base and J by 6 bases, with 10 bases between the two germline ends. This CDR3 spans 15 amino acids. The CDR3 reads CASSQAGQGNSPLHF. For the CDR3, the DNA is TGTGCCAGCAGCCAAGCCGGGCAGGGTAATTCACCCCTCCACTTT.

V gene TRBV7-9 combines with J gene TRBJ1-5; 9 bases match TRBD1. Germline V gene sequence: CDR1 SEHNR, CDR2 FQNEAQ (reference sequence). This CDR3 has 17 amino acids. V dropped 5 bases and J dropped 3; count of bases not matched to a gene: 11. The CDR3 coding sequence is TGTGCCAGCAGCGTCGCCGGGACAGGGACCTCCAATCAGCCCCAGCATTTT. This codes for CASSVAGTGTSNQPQHF.

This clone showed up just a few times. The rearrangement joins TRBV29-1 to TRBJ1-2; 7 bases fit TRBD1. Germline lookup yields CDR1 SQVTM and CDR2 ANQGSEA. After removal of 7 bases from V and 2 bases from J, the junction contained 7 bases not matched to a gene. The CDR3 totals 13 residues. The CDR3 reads CSDGQAMNYGYTF. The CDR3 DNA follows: TGCAGCGACGGACAGGCGATGAACTATGGCTACACCTTC.

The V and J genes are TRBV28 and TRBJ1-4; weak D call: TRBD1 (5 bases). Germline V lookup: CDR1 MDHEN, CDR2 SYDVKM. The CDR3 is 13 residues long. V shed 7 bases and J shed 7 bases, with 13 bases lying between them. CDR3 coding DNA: TGTGCCAGCAAAATCCAGGGTCTTGAAAAACTGTTTTTT. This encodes CASKIQGLEKLFF.

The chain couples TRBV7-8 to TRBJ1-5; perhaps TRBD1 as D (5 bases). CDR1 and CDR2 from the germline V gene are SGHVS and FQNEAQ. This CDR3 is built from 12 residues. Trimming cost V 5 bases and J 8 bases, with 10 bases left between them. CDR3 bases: TGTGCCAGCAGCGCCGGGGGGGAGCCCCAGCATTTT. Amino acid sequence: CASSAGGEPQHF.

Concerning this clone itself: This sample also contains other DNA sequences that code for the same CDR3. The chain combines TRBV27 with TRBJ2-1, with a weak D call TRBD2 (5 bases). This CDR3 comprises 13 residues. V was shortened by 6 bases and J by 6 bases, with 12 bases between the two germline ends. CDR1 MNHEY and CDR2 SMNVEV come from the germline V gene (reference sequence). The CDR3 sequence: CASSRGRGNEQFF. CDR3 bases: TGTGCCAGCAGCCGCGGTCGGGGCAATGAGCAGTTCTTC.

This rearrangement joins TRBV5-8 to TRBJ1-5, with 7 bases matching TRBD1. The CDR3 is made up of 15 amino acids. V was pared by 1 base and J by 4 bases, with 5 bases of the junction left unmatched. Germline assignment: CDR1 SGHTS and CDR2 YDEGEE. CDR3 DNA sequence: TGTGCCAGCAGCTTGACAGGGGAACCTAATCAGCCCCAGCATTTT. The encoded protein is CASSLTGEPNQPQHF. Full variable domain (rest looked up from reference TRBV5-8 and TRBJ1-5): EAGVTQSPTHLIKTRGQQATLRCSPISGHTSVYWYQQALGLGLQFLLWYDEGEERNRGNFPPRFSGRQFPNYSSELNVNALELEDSALYLCASSLTGEPNQPQHFGDGTRLSIL.

The CDR3 bases are TGTGCCAGCAGCCAAGATGCTCGGGCTAGCGGGACTTCCTACGAGCAGTACTTC. Amino acid sequence: CASSQDARASGTSYEQYF. This chain links TRBV14 with TRBJ2-7; 9 nucleotides line up with TRBD2. J lost 1 base, V lost 0 bases, and 10 bases had no gene match. CDR3 length: 18 residues. In germline, CDR1 is SGHDN, CDR2 FVKESK.